The entry below describes one T cell receptor (beta chain). These data come from a study of blood T cell repertoires in COVID-19. Study-wide context: Spain, Italy and the United States supplied samples that represented acute and convalescent COVID-19. PBMCs, B-cell-depleted T cells, or T cells provided the cDNA or gDNA that made up the material.

V shed 8 bases, J shed 4 bases, and the junction held 13 bases outside the gene matches. The CDR3 sequence is 14 residues long. CDR1 GTSNPN and CDR2 SVGIG come from the germline V gene (reference sequence). Original data processing: Researchers report that nucleated cell counts were estimated from reference gene primer amplification. The method was immunoSEQ multiplex PCR; TCRdb's version includes in-frame clones alone and lacks a portion of them. The DNA was the basis for D and trimming; V, J and clone size are from that table. The sample lists 200,000 to 250,000 clones, 75% to 85% seen once, with over 10% in the top ten.

The V and J genes are TRBV30 and TRBJ1-2, with 7 positions matching TRBD1. The receptor was derived from a human donor in a cohort sampled during active COVID-19. Sequencing was carried out using peripheral blood. The CDR3 is CARRYQGVPYGYTF. CDR3 coding DNA: TGTGCCCGTCGATATCAGGGGGTTCCCTATGGCTACACCTTC.